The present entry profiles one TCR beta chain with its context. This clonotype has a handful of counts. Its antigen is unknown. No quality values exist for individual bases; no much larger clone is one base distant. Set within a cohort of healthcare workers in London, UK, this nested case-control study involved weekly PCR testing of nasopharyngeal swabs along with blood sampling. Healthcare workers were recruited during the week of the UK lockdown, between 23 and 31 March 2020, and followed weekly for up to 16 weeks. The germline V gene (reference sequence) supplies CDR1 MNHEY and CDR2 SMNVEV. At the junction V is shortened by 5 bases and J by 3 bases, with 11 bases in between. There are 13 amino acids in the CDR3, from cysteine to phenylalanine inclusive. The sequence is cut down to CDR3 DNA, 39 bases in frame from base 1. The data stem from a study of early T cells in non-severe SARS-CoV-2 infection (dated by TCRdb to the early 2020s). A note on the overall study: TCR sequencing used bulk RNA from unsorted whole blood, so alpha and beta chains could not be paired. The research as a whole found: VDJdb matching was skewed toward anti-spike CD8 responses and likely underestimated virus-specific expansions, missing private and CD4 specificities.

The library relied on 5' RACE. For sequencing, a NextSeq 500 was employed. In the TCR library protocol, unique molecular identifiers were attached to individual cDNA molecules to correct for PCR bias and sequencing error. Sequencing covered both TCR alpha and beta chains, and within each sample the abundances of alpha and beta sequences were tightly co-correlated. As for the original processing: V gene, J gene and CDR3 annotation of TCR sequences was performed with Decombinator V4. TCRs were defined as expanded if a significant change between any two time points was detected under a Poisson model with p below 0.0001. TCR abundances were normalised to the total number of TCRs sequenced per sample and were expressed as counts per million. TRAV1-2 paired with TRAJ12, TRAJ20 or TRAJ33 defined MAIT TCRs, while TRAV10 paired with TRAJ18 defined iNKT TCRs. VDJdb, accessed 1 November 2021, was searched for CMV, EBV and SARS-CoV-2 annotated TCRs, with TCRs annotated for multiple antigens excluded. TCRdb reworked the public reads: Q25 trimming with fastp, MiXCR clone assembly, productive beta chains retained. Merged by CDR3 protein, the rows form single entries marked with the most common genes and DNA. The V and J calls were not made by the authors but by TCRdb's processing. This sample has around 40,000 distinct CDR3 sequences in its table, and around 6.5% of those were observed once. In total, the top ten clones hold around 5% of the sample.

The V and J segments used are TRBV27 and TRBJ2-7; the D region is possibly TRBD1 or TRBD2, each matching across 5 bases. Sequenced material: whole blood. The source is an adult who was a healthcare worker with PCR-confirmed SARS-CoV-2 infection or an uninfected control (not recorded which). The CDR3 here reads CASSLGRNYEQYF. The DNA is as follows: TGTGCCAGCAGTCTGGGACGGAACTACGAGCAGTACTTC.